What follows are 20 T cell receptor beta chains derived from one specimen sequenced in a study of early T cells in non-severe SARS-CoV-2 infection. From the 5' RACE reads, TCRdb called clonotypes with MiXCR, one entry per CDR3 protein. The data contain 100,000 to 120,000 distinct CDR3 sequences, roughly 12% of them seen just once; the ten biggest clones take up approximately 4%. The sample was whole blood, taken at baseline. The receptors originated from an adult who was a healthcare worker with PCR-confirmed SARS-CoV-2 infection or an uninfected control (not recorded which).

The rearrangement joins TRBV5-6 to TRBJ1-2; no firm D call. This CDR3 region has 11 residues. Trimming took off 4 bases at V and 10 bases at J, with 11 bases between the two ends. Germline loops: CDR1 SGHDT, CDR2 YYEEEE. DNA of the CDR3: TGTGCCAGCAGCCCCGACACAGTCTACACCTTC. Its translation: CASSPDTVYTF.

This clonotype has more than one count but fewer than ten. The chain has TRBV7-2 and TRBJ2-7; D unclear. The germline V gene encodes CDR1 SGHTA and CDR2 FQGNSA. This CDR3 has 11 residues. Trimming removed 5 bases from V and 3 bases from J, with 5 bases in between. In DNA form, the CDR3 reads TGTGCCAGCAGCGGTTACTACGAGCAGTACTTC. Its protein is CASSGYYEQYF.

The table lists this clonotype with a few counts. The V call is TRBV28, the J call TRBJ1-3; D is unresolved. Trimming stripped 8 bases from V and 0 bases from J, with 8 bases between. Germline lookup yields CDR1 MDHEN and CDR2 SYDVKM. This CDR3 spans 13 amino acids. CDR3 sequence reads: CASVRDSGNTIYF. The CDR3 DNA follows: TGTGCCAGCGTCCGGGACTCTGGAAACACCATATATTTT.

This clonotype was detected many times. The chain uses TRBV28 and TRBJ1-5; D is ambiguous. The CDR3 has 13 amino acids. Between the trimmed V and J ends, which lost 5 bases and 2 bases, there was a span of 7 bases. The germline gives CDR1 MDHEN, CDR2 SYDVKM. In DNA form, the CDR3 reads TGTGCCAGCAGTCCCCCGGGCAATCAGCCCCAGCATTTT. The encoded protein is CASSPPGNQPQHF.

There are a few counts of this clonotype. The chain has TRBV14 and TRBJ2-7, with D possibly being TRBD1 or TRBD2 (6 bases each). CDR3 length equals 14 residues. Germline CDR1 SGHDN, CDR2 FVKESK. The V gene lost 5 bases and the J gene lost 3 bases, with 14 bases spanning the gap. DNA for the CDR3: TGTGCCAGCAGCTTTGCGGGACACTACTACGAGCAGTACTTC. It yields the protein CASSFAGHYYEQYF.

V is TRBV5-1 and J is TRBJ2-1; 8 positions agree with TRBD1. Germline V gene lookup returns CDR1 SGHRS and CDR2 YFSETQ. This CDR3 comprises 15 residues. J lost 4 bases, V lost 3 bases, and 6 bases had no gene match. The CDR3 DNA is TGCGCCAGCAGCTCCTCCGGGACAGGTTACAATGAGCAGTTCTTC. Amino acid sequence: CASSSSGTGYNEQFF.

This clonotype was seen a handful of times. The chain employs TRBV29-1 and TRBJ1-4; maybe TRBD1 (6 bases). Germline CDR1 and CDR2: SQVTM and ANQGSEA. This CDR3 is built from 12 residues. V was pared by 5 bases and J by 8 bases, with 12 bases between. The CDR3 sequence is CSVTGRHEKLFF. In DNA form, the CDR3 reads TGCAGCGTTACAGGGCGGCACGAAAAACTGTTTTTT.

In the case of this clonotype: A read error is possible here, since a much larger clone lies one base away. V usage is TRBV20-1 and J usage is TRBJ2-1; D is unclear. CDR3 length: 11 amino acids. CDR1 is DFQATT, CDR2 SNEGSKA, per germline (reference sequence). The CDR3 nucleotides are TGCAGTGCCCCCCGGAACAATGAGCGGTTCTTC. Residues: CSAPRNNERFF.

A few counts support this clonotype. The chain is built from TRBV5-1 and TRBJ2-5; 8 bases are shared with TRBD2. The CDR3 sequence is 14 residues long. V shed 4 bases and J 2 bases; nucleotides not matched to a gene: 4. Per germline, CDR1 SGHRS and CDR2 YFSETQ. The CDR3, as DNA: TGCGCCAGCAGCCGGGAGGGCGTTCAAGAGACCCAGTACTTC. This sequence encodes CASSREGVQETQYF.

This clonotype came up a few times. CDR3 sequence (DNA): TGCAGTGCTAGGGACATCCCCTACGAGCAGTACTTC. Its translation is CSARDIPYEQYF. The chain has TRBV20-1 and TRBJ2-7, with D possibly TRBD1 on 5 matching bases. CDR3 length equals 12 residues. From germline, CDR1 is DFQATT and CDR2 SNEGSKA (reference sequence). The V gene lost 3 bases and the J gene lost 2 bases, with 8 bases spanning the gap.

The CDR3, as DNA: TGTGCCATCAAAAATCCGGGACTAGCGGGAGAGGGTGAGCAGTTCTTC. Its translation: CAIKNPGLAGEGEQFF. The chain recombines TRBV10-3 with TRBJ2-1; 14 nucleotides align to TRBD2. The CDR3 runs to 16 residues. CDR1 ENHRY and CDR2 SYGVKD come from the germline V gene. With V trimmed by 7 bases and J by 9 bases, 11 bases remained unmatched.

This clonotype has at least ten counts. The V call is TRBV18, the J call TRBJ2-7; unclear D gene. The CDR3 runs 13 residues. Germline CDR1 and CDR2: KGHSH and LQKENI. Trimming took 2 bases from V and 0 from J, leaving 5 bases between them. CDR3 nucleotides: TGTGCCAGCTCACCAGGCATCTCCTACGAGCAGTACTTC. Its protein product is CASSPGISYEQYF. The full variable domain, in which reference TRBV18 and TRBJ2-7 provide the parts outside the CDR3, is NAGVMQNPRHLVRRRGQEARLRCSPMKGHSHVYWYRQLPEEGLKFMVYLQKENIIDESGMPKERFSAEFPKEGPSILRIQQVVRGDSAAYFCASSPGISYEQYFGPGTRLTVT.

This clonotype was counted at least ten times. The chain is built from TRBV5-1 and TRBJ1-2; possibly TRBD1 for D (5 bases). This CDR3 comprises 14 residues. V was pared by 2 bases and J by 5 bases, with 13 bases between. Germline V lookup: CDR1 SGHRS, CDR2 YFSETQ. CDR3 region: CASSLGTAIYGYTF. The DNA of the CDR3 is TGCGCCAGCAGCTTAGGGACGGCGATTTATGGCTACACCTTC.

This clonotype has only a few counts. The V call is TRBV27, the J call TRBJ1-5; unclear D gene. CDR3 size: 15 residues. V lost 5 bases and J lost 2, with 13 bases in between. Germline lookup yields CDR1 MNHEY and CDR2 SMNVEV (reference sequence). The CDR3 loop is CASSPPSAGNQPQHF. The CDR3 DNA sequence: TGTGCCAGCAGTCCACCTTCAGCTGGCAATCAGCCCCAGCATTTT.

This clonotype has just a few counts. The V gene is TRBV6-5, the J gene TRBJ1-4; 10 bases line up with TRBD1. Losses at the gene ends were 5 bases for V and 5 bases for J; bases not matched to a gene: 5. The CDR3 spans 15 residues. Germline values: CDR1 MNHEY, CDR2 SVGAGI. CDR3 coding DNA: TGTGCCAGCAGTCAACCGGGACAGGGGAATGAAAAACTGTTTTTT. Amino acids: CASSQPGQGNEKLFF.

This clonotype was observed a single time. The rearrangement joins TRBV20-1 to TRBJ2-7; 9 nucleotides align to TRBD2. Germline lookup yields CDR1 DFQATT and CDR2 SNEGSKA (reference sequence). There are 14 residues in the CDR3. Trimming cost V 3 bases and J 3 bases; bases outside gene matches: 6. The CDR3 DNA reads as TGCAGTGCTAGTCTAGCTAGCGGGAACTACGAGCAGTACTTC. This translates into CSASLASGNYEQYF.

This chain joins TRBV30 and TRBJ1-2; 9 bases line up with TRBD1. J gave up 4 bases and V 7 bases, and 13 bases lay outside the gene matches. CDR3 size: 15 residues. CDR1 and CDR2 (germline): GTSNPN, SVGIG (reference sequence). DNA of the CDR3: TGTGCCTTGGCCGGGACAGGGTTAGTGAGCTATGGCTACACCTTC. Translated, it gives CALAGTGLVSYGYTF.

In its sample, this clonotype was seen many times. The CDR3 region has the DNA TGTGCCAGCAGCTTGGTACCGGGATCAGGGTTTAAAGGGAACACCGGGGAGCTGTTTTTT. This encodes CASSLVPGSGFKGNTGELFF. This rearrangement joins TRBV5-4 to TRBJ2-2; D may match TRBD1 or TRBD2 (5 bases each). The V gene's germline CDR1 is SGHNT and CDR2 YYREEE (reference sequence). The CDR3 runs to 20 residues. The ends were cut back, 0 bases at V and 1 base at J, with 22 bases in the middle. Full variable domain (outside the CDR3, taken from reference TRBV5-4 and TRBJ2-2): ETGVTQSPTHLIKTRGQQVTLRCSSQSGHNTVSWYQQALGQGPQFIFQYYREEENGRGNFPPRFSGLQFPNYSSELNVNALELDDSALYLCASSLVPGSGFKGNTGELFFGEGSRLTVL.

The genes are TRBV6-5 and TRBJ2-7; 8 nucleotides align to TRBD1. The CDR3 extends over 15 amino acids. CDR1 and CDR2 (germline): MNHEY, SVGAGI. V dropped 2 bases and J dropped 2; count of bases not matched to a gene: 5. The CDR3 bases are TGTGCCAGCAGTTACAGGGCAGGGGGCCCCTACGAGCAGTACTTC. Translating gives CASSYRAGGPYEQYF.

The sample holds a few counts of this clonotype. The J gene is TRBJ2-2, the V gene TRBV7-2, with 8 bases matching TRBD1. The trim removed 8 bases at V and 6 bases at J, leaving 8 bases unmatched. This CDR3 region has 14 residues. Germline CDR1 SGHTA, CDR2 FQGNSA. CDR3 in DNA: TGTGCCAGCTCCCGACAGGGGATTTCCGGGGAGCTGTTTTTT. Amino acids: CASSRQGISGELFF.